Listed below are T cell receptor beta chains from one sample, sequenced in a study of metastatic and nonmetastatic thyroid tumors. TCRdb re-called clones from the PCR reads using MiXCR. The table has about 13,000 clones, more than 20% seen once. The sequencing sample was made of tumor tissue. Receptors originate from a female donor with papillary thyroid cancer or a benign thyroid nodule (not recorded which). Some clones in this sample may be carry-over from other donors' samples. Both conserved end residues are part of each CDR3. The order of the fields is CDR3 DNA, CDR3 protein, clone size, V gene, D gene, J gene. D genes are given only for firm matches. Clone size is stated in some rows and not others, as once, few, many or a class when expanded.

DNA: TGCAGTGCTAGAGAGTGGCAGGGGAATTCACCCCTCCACTTT
CDR3: CSAREWQGNSPLHF
size: many
V: TRBV20-1
D: -
J: TRBJ1-6

DNA: TGTGCCAGCAGTGAACAGGGGGCAGGAGAGACCCAGTACTTC
CDR3: CASSEQGAGETQYF
size: medium-sized
V: TRBV6-1
D: TRBD1
J: TRBJ2-5

DNA: TGTGCCAACAGTTTATCGATCCCAGAGACCCAGTACTTC
CDR3: CANSLSIPETQYF
size: few
V: TRBV27
D: -
J: TRBJ2-5

DNA: TGTGCCAGCAGCTTTGCCCACTGGTGGCACTATGGCTACACCTTC
CDR3: CASSFAHWWHYGYTF
size: -
V: TRBV5-8
D: -
J: TRBJ1-2

DNA: TGTGCCAGCAGCTTGGGTTGGGAACGCGAGCAGTACTTC
CDR3: CASSLGWEREQYF
size: -
V: TRBV5-5
D: -
J: TRBJ2-7

DNA: TGCAGTGCCGTTAAAACGACTAGAAAGTACGAGCAGTACTTC
CDR3: CSAVKTTRKYEQYF
size: many
V: TRBV20-1
D: -
J: TRBJ2-7

DNA: TGTGCCAGCAGTTCCCTGGGGCACAGTTGGAATGAAAAACTGTTTTTT
CDR3: CASSSLGHSWNEKLFF
size: -
V: TRBV12-3/TRBV12-4
D: -
J: TRBJ1-4

DNA: TGTGCCAGCAGTGACAGGGGCGAAAATTCACCCCTCCACTTT
CDR3: CASSDRGENSPLHF
size: -
V: TRBV6-1
D: -
J: TRBJ1-6

DNA: TGCAGTGCTAGAGGAAAAGCCCGGGCCTCCTACGAGCAGTACTTC
CDR3: CSARGKARASYEQYF
size: medium-sized
V: TRBV20-1
D: -
J: TRBJ2-7

DNA: TGTGCCAGCAGCCACAGGGACAGGGGGTATGAGCAGTACTTC
CDR3: CASSHRDRGYEQYF
size: -
V: TRBV6-1
D: TRBD1
J: TRBJ2-7

DNA: TGTGCCAGCAGCCCCACTCACCTTTCCACCTACGAGCAGTACTTC
CDR3: CASSPTHLSTYEQYF
size: -
V: TRBV7-2
D: -
J: TRBJ2-7

DNA: TGCAGTGCGGAGACGTCAATGAATAGGGGCACTGAAGCTTTCTTT
CDR3: CSAETSMNRGTEAFF
size: -
V: TRBV20-1
D: -
J: TRBJ1-1

DNA: TGTGCCAGCAGTTTAGGCAGGCTATACGAGCAGTACTTC
CDR3: CASSLGRLYEQYF
size: medium-sized
V: TRBV12-3/TRBV12-4
D: -
J: TRBJ2-7

DNA: TGCAGTGCTGAAAGGCTAGCGGGGACCTATGAGACCCAGTACTTC
CDR3: CSAERLAGTYETQYF
size: many
V: TRBV20-1
D: TRBD2
J: TRBJ2-5

DNA: TGTGCCACCAGTGGCTCGAGGGATAGCAATCAGCCCCAGCATTTT
CDR3: CATSGSRDSNQPQHF
size: -
V: TRBV24-1
D: -
J: TRBJ1-5

DNA: TGTGCCAGCAGTTACGGGGAGAATGGGGGACGGGGACTGTTTTTT
CDR3: CASSYGENGGRGLFF
size: few
V: TRBV25-1
D: -
J: TRBJ1-4

DNA: TGTGCCAGCTCACGGGACAGGGCAGAGACCCAGTACTTC
CDR3: CASSRDRAETQYF
size: many
V: TRBV18
D: TRBD1
J: TRBJ2-5

DNA: TGCGCCAGCAGCTTGTCTGCCCTCGTTTACGAGCAGTACTTC
CDR3: CASSLSALVYEQYF
size: -
V: TRBV5-1
D: -
J: TRBJ2-7

DNA: TGTGCCAGCAAGAGGAGTGGGACATCCCCCCTCGAGCAGTACTTC
CDR3: CASKRSGTSPLEQYF
size: many
V: TRBV27
D: -
J: TRBJ2-7

DNA: TGTGCCAGCAGCTTAGCGTTCCAGGGGGCGACTTCCTCTGGAAACACCATATATTTT
CDR3: CASSLAFQGATSSGNTIYF
size: -
V: TRBV7-2
D: TRBD1
J: TRBJ1-3

DNA: TGTGCCAGCATCCTGGGGGGACAGCAGTACTTC
CDR3: CASILGGQQYF
size: few
V: TRBV27
D: -
J: TRBJ2-7

DNA: TGTGCCTGGAGTGTAGGTTGGGGCTCGGCCTACGAGCAGTACTTC
CDR3: CAWSVGWGSAYEQYF
size: -
V: TRBV30
D: -
J: TRBJ2-7

DNA: TGCAGCGTCTCCCCTGGGGGGGTAGAAGCTTTCTTT
CDR3: CSVSPGGVEAFF
size: few
V: TRBV29-1
D: -
J: TRBJ1-1

DNA: TGTGCCAGCAGCCAAGGACAGGGGGCAGGGGACACCATATATTTT
CDR3: CASSQGQGAGDTIYF
size: many
V: TRBV4-2
D: TRBD1
J: TRBJ1-3

DNA: TGTGCCAGCAGATACCCACCGTTCGGCGCCTACACCTTC
CDR3: CASRYPPFGAYTF
size: medium-sized
V: TRBV28
D: -
J: TRBJ1-2

DNA: TGTGCCAGCAGTCCAAACTTCCGGCGGTCGGAGACCCAGTACTTC
CDR3: CASSPNFRRSETQYF
size: medium-sized
V: TRBV27
D: -
J: TRBJ2-5

DNA: TGTGACAGCAGTTTATCACCTGGGAATGAAGCTTTCTTT
CDR3: CDSSLSPGNEAFF
size: few
V: TRBV12-3/TRBV12-4
D: -
J: TRBJ1-1

DNA: TGTGCCACCAGTGATTTCCCTGGCGGGGGCGAGAACACCGCTGAGCTGTTTTTT
CDR3: CATSDFPGGGENTAELFF
size: -
V: TRBV24-1
D: -
J: TRBJ2-2

DNA: TGTGCCAGCAGTTTACAAGGGACAGCCAATTCACCCCTCCACTTT
CDR3: CASSLQGTANSPLHF
size: medium-sized
V: TRBV12-3/TRBV12-4
D: TRBD1
J: TRBJ1-6

DNA: TGTGCCAGCTCACGTTGGGAGACCCAGTACTTC
CDR3: CASSRWETQYF
size: -
V: TRBV18
D: -
J: TRBJ2-5

DNA: TGCAGTGCTAGAAGTGACAGGGGGAGAGAGCAGTTCTTC
CDR3: CSARSDRGREQFF
size: many
V: TRBV20-1
D: TRBD1
J: TRBJ2-1

DNA: TGTGCCAGCAGTTTACTCCAGGGCCGGACTGAAGCTTTCTTT
CDR3: CASSLLQGRTEAFF
size: many
V: TRBV12-3/TRBV12-4
D: -
J: TRBJ1-1

DNA: TGTGCCAGCAGTTTATTGGACCTCTACGAGCAGTACTTC
CDR3: CASSLLDLYEQYF
size: -
V: TRBV12-3/TRBV12-4
D: -
J: TRBJ2-7

DNA: TGTGCCAGCAGCGGACAAGGCACAGATACGCAGTATTTT
CDR3: CASSGQGTDTQYF
size: -
V: TRBV6-2/TRBV6-3
D: -
J: TRBJ2-3

DNA: TGTGCCAGCAGACTAACCGGGGTGGGTGGCTACACCTTC
CDR3: CASRLTGVGGYTF
size: -
V: TRBV7-6
D: -
J: TRBJ1-2

DNA: TGTGCCAGCATTCCGTTAGCCGGAGGTTTCCACAATGAGCAGTTCTTC
CDR3: CASIPLAGGFHNEQFF
size: few
V: TRBV27
D: -
J: TRBJ2-1

DNA: TGCAGTGCTAGGCTCCCGGGGCCCTACGAGCAGTACTTC
CDR3: CSARLPGPYEQYF
size: -
V: TRBV20-1
D: -
J: TRBJ2-7

DNA: TGTGCCAGCAGTCTCCTAGCGGCGATTAGCACAGATACGCAGTATTTT
CDR3: CASSLLAAISTDTQYF
size: medium-sized
V: TRBV6-1
D: TRBD2
J: TRBJ2-3

DNA: TGTGCCAGCTCACCACGACAGAACACCGGGGAGCTGTTTTTT
CDR3: CASSPRQNTGELFF
size: -
V: TRBV18
D: -
J: TRBJ2-2

DNA: TGTGCCAGCAGTGAACCAGACAGAAGAAATGAAGCTTTCTTT
CDR3: CASSEPDRRNEAFF
size: -
V: TRBV2
D: -
J: TRBJ1-1

DNA: TGTGCCAGCAGTTACTATCAGGGTAGCTATGGCTACACCTTC
CDR3: CASSYYQGSYGYTF
size: few
V: TRBV6-5
D: -
J: TRBJ1-2

DNA: TGTGCCAGCAGCTTAGTTGGGGCCGGGGATGAGCAGTTCTTC
CDR3: CASSLVGAGDEQFF
size: once
V: TRBV7-3
D: -
J: TRBJ2-1

DNA: TGCAGTGCGGGGTCTAGCACAGATACGCAGTATTTT
CDR3: CSAGSSTDTQYF
size: many
V: TRBV20-1
D: -
J: TRBJ2-3

DNA: TGTGCCAGCATCTTATCGCTGGAGACCCAGTACTTC
CDR3: CASILSLETQYF
size: -
V: TRBV7-6
D: -
J: TRBJ2-5

DNA: TGTGCCAGCAGTTTATACGGACCTGGAAACACCATATATTTT
CDR3: CASSLYGPGNTIYF
size: -
V: TRBV12-3/TRBV12-4
D: -
J: TRBJ1-3

DNA: TGTGCCAGCAGCCAAGATCTGGCCAACAAAAGATCACCCCTCCACTTT
CDR3: CASSQDLANKRSPLHF
size: -
V: TRBV14
D: -
J: TRBJ1-6

DNA: TGTGCCAGCAGCAGGACTAGCGGTCTCCAAGAGACCCAGTACTTC
CDR3: CASSRTSGLQETQYF
size: -
V: TRBV6-1
D: TRBD2
J: TRBJ2-5

DNA: TGTGCCAGCAGCCGGATTCAAGCCCTAGCCTTC
CDR3: CASSRIQALAF
size: many
V: TRBV11-2
D: -
J: TRBJ1-2

DNA: TGTGCCAGCAGCTTGGCGCCGGGAGGCAATACGCAGTATTTT
CDR3: CASSLAPGGNTQYF
size: -
V: TRBV7-3
D: TRBD2
J: TRBJ2-3

DNA: TGTGCCAGCAGGGTCGACCATAACTATGGCTACACCTTC
CDR3: CASRVDHNYGYTF
size: -
V: TRBV2
D: -
J: TRBJ1-2

DNA: TGCAGTGCTAGACCGGGCGGAGGGGCTAAGGAAGCTTTCTTT
CDR3: CSARPGGGAKEAFF
size: many
V: TRBV20-1
D: -
J: TRBJ1-1

DNA: TGCAGTGCTAGGGGTGGTAGCGGGAGGTTTTACGAGCAGTACTTC
CDR3: CSARGGSGRFYEQYF
size: once
V: TRBV20-1
D: TRBD2
J: TRBJ2-7

DNA: TGCAGCGTGCAGACGGATGGCTACACCTTC
CDR3: CSVQTDGYTF
size: medium-sized
V: TRBV29-1
D: -
J: TRBJ1-2